This T cell receptor beta chain comes out of a study of identifying expanded T cells in peripheral blood. Notes on the study in general: Across healthy donors, higher total template counts meant significantly greater approximately two-week count variance. Differentially abundant clones: roughly 1.2 between replicates, approximately 16 at roughly 2 weeks, less than 25 at four.

V was cut by 3 bases and J by 4 bases, with 3 bases left in between. This CDR3 contains 10 residues. Per the germline V gene, CDR1 is DFQATT and CDR2 is SNEGSKA (reference sequence). Points on this clone: The antigen remains unidentified.

The table came from immunoSEQ multiplex PCR; TCRdb's copy has only in-frame clones and leaves some out. The table records some 95,000 clones, 86% of them present only once. This TCR was sampled from a person aged 18 to 75 in good health. The chain is built from TRBV20-1 and TRBJ1-2; D ambiguous. Sequencing was performed on blood. CDR3: CSASTYGYTF. CDR3 DNA sequence: TGCAGTGCTAGCACCTATGGCTACACCTTC.